One and the same sample provided the 9 T cell receptor beta chains below, sequenced in a study of cytomegalovirus exposure and HLA in healthy donors. The primer mix had 60 Vbeta and 13 Jbeta primers. The table came from immunoSEQ multiplex PCR; TCRdb's copy has only in-frame clones and leaves some out. Found here are fewer than 200,000 clones, approximately 84% of them singletons; the top ten hold roughly 4.7%. The specimen was PBMCs. The receptors shown here come from a woman between 45 and 65 years old in good health and CMV-seropositive.

The gene calls are TRBV7-2 and TRBJ2-3, with no clear D. The V end lost 4 bases, the J end lost 1 base, and 12 bases lay between the germline ends. CDR1 is SGHTA and CDR2 is FQGNSA in the germline V gene. This CDR3 has 15 amino acids. The CDR3 region has the DNA TGTGCCAGCAGCTCCTTCGGGTATCGCACAGATACGCAGTATTTT. It yields the protein CASSSFGYRTDTQYF.

The chain employs TRBV2 and TRBJ2-7; a possible D gene is TRBD2 (5 bases). V was cut by 6 bases and J by 4 bases, with 7 bases left in between. This CDR3 contains 11 residues. Germline CDR1 is SNHLY and CDR2 is FYNNEI. CDR3 bases: TGTGCCAGCAGAAGGGAGTACGAGCAGTACTTC. Residues: CASRREYEQYF.

The V call is TRBV10-3, the J call TRBJ2-7, with TRBD2 matching 8 bases. The V segment lost 4 bases and the J segment 9 bases; nucleotides outside the gene matches: 17. The V gene's germline CDR1 is ENHRY and CDR2 SYGVKD. The CDR3 spans 16 residues. CDR3 coding DNA: TGTGCCATCAGTGGCCCTATTTCGGGGGGGGATTTAAGGCAGTACTTC. Its translation: CAISGPISGGDLRQYF.

Note on this clone: A junction boundary mismatches the germline segment, possibly from a read error. The rearrangement links TRBV7-9 to TRBJ1-2; 7 nucleotides match TRBD1. The CDR3 covers 15 residues. Germline V lookup: CDR1 SEHNR, CDR2 FQNEAQ (reference sequence). The CDR3 is CSSSRQGIGKYGYTF. CDR3 in DNA: TGTTCCAGCAGCCGACAGGGAATCGGAAAATATGGCTACACCTTC.

The V call is TRBV10-3, the J call TRBJ1-4, with D possibly being TRBD1 (5 bases). The CDR3 runs 14 residues. Trimming shortened V by 5 bases and J by 7 bases, and 14 bases separated the two germline ends. The germline CDR1 and CDR2 sequences are ENHRY and SYGVKD. The CDR3 coding sequence is TGTGCCATCAGTCCAAGCGGGGCAGTTGAAAAACTGTTTTTT. Amino acid sequence: CAISPSGAVEKLFF.

This chain uses TRBV2 with TRBJ2-3, with 10 bases matching TRBD1. The CDR3 contains 14 residues. Germline CDR1 reads SNHLY; CDR2 reads FYNNEI. The V and J ends lost 6 bases and 9 bases, in that order; junction bases with no gene match: 9. The CDR3 coding sequence is TGTGCCAGCAGAGGACTAGGGACAGGGGAAACGCAGTATTTT. Amino acid sequence: CASRGLGTGETQYF.

The rearrangement uses TRBV7-2 and TRBJ2-3; D is possibly TRBD1 (6 bases). V was clipped by 2 bases and J by 4 bases, with 16 bases between them. CDR3 length: 16 amino acids. Germline V gene lookup returns CDR1 SGHTA and CDR2 FQGNSA. The DNA for the CDR3 is TGTGCCAGCAGCTTAAGTTCTGGCAGGGGCTCAGATACGCAGTATTTT. Amino acid sequence: CASSLSSGRGSDTQYF. The variable domain in full, completed from reference TRBV7-2 and TRBJ2-3, reads GAGVSQSPSNKVTEKGKDVELRCDPISGHTALYWYRQSLGQGLEFLIYFQGNSAPDKSGLPSDRFSAERTGGSVSTLTIQRTQQEDSAVYLCASSLSSGRGSDTQYFGPGTRLTVL.

The rearrangement joins TRBV2 to TRBJ2-3, with a possible D match to TRBD2 (5 bases). Between the trimmed V and J ends, which lost 6 bases and 2 bases, there was a span of 12 bases. Germline CDR1 is SNHLY and CDR2 is FYNNEI. The CDR3 runs 14 residues. The CDR3 region is CASSYLASTDTQYF. The CDR3 coding sequence is TGTGCCAGCAGCTATCTAGCCTCCACAGATACGCAGTATTTT.

The rearrangement uses TRBV10-3 and TRBJ1-5; tentative D call: TRBD1 (5 bases). V was shortened by 6 bases and J by 6 bases, with 15 bases between the two germline ends. This CDR3 is built from 14 residues. The germline gives CDR1 ENHRY, CDR2 SYGVKD. Here the CDR3 DNA reads TGTGCCATCAGCCAGGGCCTTGTTGGTCAGCCCCAGCATTTT. Its translation is CAISQGLVGQPQHF.